The 18 T cell receptor beta chains reported below all come from one sample, sequenced in a study of blood T cell repertoires in COVID-19 (TCRdb year 2020). The library was produced with the immunoSEQ multiplex PCR assay. The table comes from immuneACCESS by way of TCRdb, which keeps in-frame sequences with V and J called. Part of the clones is missing from these tables; in studies checked, under half for an unresolved V gene and the rest for unknown reasons. The sample table records 50,000 to 70,000 clones; 88% of these occur just once. Roughly 8.4% of the sample belongs to the ten largest clones. Material for sequencing was peripheral blood. All receptors derive from a woman between 65 and 79 years old with active COVID-19.

V gene TRBV28 combines with J gene TRBJ2-5; 7 positions agree with TRBD1. CDR1 and CDR2 from the germline V gene are MDHEN and SYDVKM. The CDR3 has 15 amino acids. The J segment lost 5 bases and the V segment lost 5 bases, leaving 11 bases of the junction unmatched. The CDR3 spells CASSDRLGTVETQYF. DNA for the CDR3: TGTGCCAGCAGTGACCGCCTCGGGACAGTGGAGACCCAGTACTTC.

This clone occurred a few times. This chain uses TRBV3-1 (or the pseudogene TRBV3-2) with TRBJ2-1, with TRBD2 matching 8 bases. This CDR3 is 15 amino acids long. CDR1 is LGHDT, CDR2 YNNKEL, per germline (reference sequence). V lost 7 bases and J lost 7; bases outside the gene matches: 12. CDR3 in amino acids: CASTSGSLGVNEQFF. The CDR3 DNA follows: TGTGCCAGCACCAGCGGGAGCTTGGGCGTAAATGAGCAGTTCTTC.

The genes are TRBV28 and TRBJ2-3; D may be TRBD2 (6 bases). V shed 5 bases and J shed 3 bases, with 18 bases lying between them. This CDR3 has 16 residues. Germline CDR1 reads MDHEN; CDR2 reads SYDVKM. The CDR3 bases are TGTGCCAGCAGTGGAGACGGGGGATGGTTTACAGATACGCAGTATTTT. Amino acid sequence: CASSGDGGWFTDTQYF.

The chain uses TRBV15 and TRBJ2-7; D is uncertain. Germline V CDR1 and CDR2: LNHNV, YYDKDF (reference sequence). CDR3 size: 13 residues. Between the trimmed V and J ends, which lost 0 bases and 4 bases, there was a span of 7 bases. CDR3: CATSRDPGYEQYF. CDR3 in DNA: TGTGCCACCAGCAGAGATCCGGGTTACGAGCAGTACTTC.

The V gene is TRBV10-3, the J gene TRBJ2-1; 13 bases are shared with TRBD2. The CDR3 runs 16 residues. V gave up 6 bases and J gave up 2 bases; unmatched junction bases: 4. CDR1 is ENHRY, CDR2 SYGVKD, per germline. The CDR3: CAISGLAGEAYNEQFF. The CDR3 region has the DNA TGTGCCATCAGCGGACTAGCGGGAGAGGCCTACAATGAGCAGTTCTTC.

This chain connects TRBV6-5 to TRBJ2-1; D is possibly TRBD2 (6 bases). Germline V gives CDR1 MNHEY, CDR2 SVGAGI. The CDR3 totals 15 residues. V was clipped by 2 bases and J by 7 bases, with 15 bases between them. This CDR3 reads CASSYPGLSGNEQFF. CDR3 in DNA: TGTGCCAGCAGTTACCCGGGACTCTCCGGGAATGAGCAGTTCTTC.

The V gene is TRBV25-1, the J gene TRBJ2-7, with 7 nucleotides matching TRBD1. CDR3 length: 16 residues. Per germline, CDR1 MGHDK and CDR2 SYGVNS. V lost 1 base, J lost 1 base, and 7 bases stayed unmatched. CDR3 amino acids: CASSELGTALSYEQYF. CDR3 bases: TGTGCCAGCAGTGAATTAGGGACAGCCCTTTCCTACGAGCAGTACTTC.

The chain uses TRBV30 and TRBJ2-7; 10 bases fit TRBD2. In germline, CDR1 is GTSNPN, CDR2 SVGIG (reference sequence). The ends lost 2 bases at V and 2 bases at J; junction bases unmatched: 9. There are 16 residues in the CDR3. CDR3 sequence: CAWSLRTSGRAYEQYF. CDR3 nucleotides: TGTGCCTGGAGTCTCAGGACTAGCGGTAGAGCCTACGAGCAGTACTTC.

This chain uses TRBV9 with TRBJ2-5; D might be TRBD2 (6 bases). CDR3 length equals 16 residues. V was shortened by 2 bases and J by 1 base, with 15 bases between the two germline ends. The germline gives CDR1 SGDLS, CDR2 YYNGEE. The CDR3 protein is CASSVGSGTLQETQYF. DNA for the CDR3: TGTGCCAGCAGCGTGGGTTCCGGGACTCTCCAAGAGACCCAGTACTTC.

This rearrangement joins TRBV5-1 to TRBJ1-4, with 7 bases aligning to TRBD1. Trimming at V came to 4 bases and at J to 5 bases, leaving 5 bases not matched to a gene. Germline CDR1 reads SGHRS; CDR2 reads YFSETQ. The CDR3 covers 14 residues. The CDR3 region is CASSPGQSNEKLFF. The CDR3 DNA reads as TGCGCCAGCAGCCCGGGACAGTCCAATGAAAAACTGTTTTTT.

The chain carries TRBV5-6 and TRBJ2-5, with D hard to call. V lost 0 bases and J 6 bases, leaving 6 bases between the germline ends. The germline gives CDR1 SGHDT, CDR2 YYEEEE. The CDR3 extends over 12 amino acids. CDR3 residues: CASSLAVKTQYF. Written as DNA, the CDR3 is TGTGCCAGCAGCTTGGCGGTAAAGACCCAGTACTTC.

V and J are TRBV7-2 and TRBJ1-3; TRBD1 is a possible D gene (5 bases). The germline gives CDR1 SGHTA, CDR2 FQGNSA. Trimming removed 3 bases from V and 0 bases from J, with 6 bases in between. The CDR3 covers 14 residues. DNA of the CDR3: TGTGCCAGCAGCTTTGACAGCTCTGGAAACACCATATATTTT. Translation gives CASSFDSSGNTIYF.

The J gene is TRBJ1-2, the V gene TRBV28; TRBD1 matches at 7 bases. Germline CDR1 reads MDHEN; CDR2 reads SYDVKM. Unmatched junction bases numbered 10, after V lost 3 bases and J lost 0 bases. This CDR3 comprises 17 residues. The CDR3 bases are TGTGCCAGCAGTTTCCCCCGGACAGGACAGGCTAACTATGGCTACACCTTC. Its protein product is CASSFPRTGQANYGYTF.

The genes are TRBV7-7 and TRBJ2-7; 9 nucleotides align to TRBD2. Germline CDR1 reads SSHAT; CDR2 reads FNYEAQ (reference sequence). Trimming took 3 bases from V and 0 from J; bases not matched to a gene: 3. CDR3 length equals 15 residues. This CDR3 is CASSLGTSYSYEQYF. The CDR3 coding sequence is TGTGCCAGCAGCTTGGGGACTAGCTACTCCTACGAGCAGTACTTC.

The CDR3 loop is CASSQGPGNPYEQFF. For the CDR3, the DNA is TGTGCCAGCAGCCAAGGTCCCGGGAACCCCTATGAGCAGTTCTTC. The rearrangement uses TRBV3-1 (or the pseudogene TRBV3-2) and TRBJ2-1; TRBD2 is a possible D gene (5 bases). The CDR3 contains 15 residues. CDR1 is LGHDT and CDR2 is YNNKEL in the germline V gene (reference sequence). Trimming took off 1 base at V and 8 bases at J, with 15 bases between the two ends.

This rearrangement joins TRBV7-2 to TRBJ2-7; 7 bases match TRBD2. Looked up from germline, CDR1 is SGHTA and CDR2 is FQGNSA. CDR3 size: 15 residues. J was trimmed by 3 bases and V by 5 bases; bases with no gene match: 10. The CDR3 nucleotides are TGTGCCAGCAGCCCTATAGCGGGTGCAAACTACGAGCAGTACTTC. Encoded protein: CASSPIAGANYEQYF.

The chain carries TRBV6-1 and TRBJ2-3; TRBD2 matches at 8 bases. The CDR3 spans 17 residues. Germline values: CDR1 MNHNS, CDR2 SASEGT. Trimming removed 4 bases from V and 0 bases from J; junction bases left unmatched: 9. The CDR3 loop is CASSVGLVAVSTDTQYF. CDR3 in DNA: TGTGCCAGCAGTGTGGGACTAGTAGCGGTAAGCACAGATACGCAGTATTTT.

This clone was picked up a small number of times. This chain uses TRBV11-2 with TRBJ1-1; 9 bases map to TRBD1. There are 15 residues in the CDR3. V was clipped by 4 bases and J by 3 bases; unmatched bases: 6. Germline CDR1 SGHAT, CDR2 FQNNGV. This chain's CDR3 is CASSSQGAGYTEAFF. CDR3 DNA: TGTGCCAGCAGCTCACAGGGGGCCGGGTACACTGAAGCTTTCTTT.